This T cell receptor beta chain stems from a study of vaccination and CD4 T cells after COVID-19 (dated by TCRdb to between 2022 and 2023). Regarding the research as a whole: Six males and four females were included in the convalescent cohort, with two Hispanic individuals, seven Caucasians, two Asians and one multiracial person represented. The spike-specific CD4+ TCR repertoire was compared before and after mRNA vaccination in ten to eleven COVID-19 convalescent patients and a few infection-naive healthy vaccine recipients. Participants got two doses of the Pfizer-BioNTech BNT162b2 vaccine (n=8) or two doses of the Moderna mRNA-1273 vaccine (n=2). Control cultures used a CEFX viral epitope pool as positive control, an HIV-1 Nef peptide pool as negative control, or no peptide. In an earlier paper using these donors, memory CD4+ T cell crossreactivity between SARS-CoV-2 and common cold coronavirus spike proteins was assessed at the TCR clonotype level. The time from the second vaccine dose to post-vaccine blood sampling had a median of around 72 days and ranged from about 14 to 241 days. Overlapping spike peptide pools from SARS-CoV-2 and from the common cold coronaviruses HCoV-NL63, HCoV-OC43 and HCoV-229E were used as culture stimuli. Post-COVID blood samples were collected from convalescent patients a median of around 96 days after diagnosis, with a range of about 35 to 161 days.

The library was built by means of PCR. At the Johns Hopkins FTIC core, DNA from the cultured CD4+ T cells underwent TCR sequencing with the Oncomine TCR Beta short-read assay. The QIAamp micro DNA kit was used to extract genomic DNA from the cultured CD4+ T cells. Oncomine TCR Beta libraries from cultured CD4+ T cells were pooled using unique dual indexes and sequenced on an Illumina iSeq 100. The study's processing was this. Non-productive sequences were removed, and CDR3s that did not start with C, did not end with F or W, or were shorter than 7 amino acids were discarded. The MANAFEST web application identified antigen-specific clonotypes by comparing peptide-stimulated wells against reference wells and other culture wells. An FDR below 0.05, an odds ratio above 5, and a productive frequency above 0.1% in at least two of three replicate wells were required for clones to be considered positive. Cross-reactive clonotypes were defined as significantly expanded in both SARS-CoV-2 spike wells and at least one common cold coronavirus spike condition. CDR3 homology was assessed with Levenshtein distances (stringdist) and unrooted phylogenetic trees (ape) in R version 3.6.1. The public sequencing data were trimmed at Q25 with fastp and processed into clonotypes with MiXCR by TCRdb, which kept only in-frame beta chains. Under each unique CDR3 protein, matching rows form one entry showing the most common genes and DNA. For this entry, the V and J calls and clone size follow TCRdb and not the study's own pipeline. In this sample the table shows about 9,000 distinct CDR3 sequences, around 50% of which occur a single time. The ten largest clonotypes hold about 24% of the sample.

Paper-wide results and their limitations: Nearly all vaccine-specific clones in convalescent patients (304 of 307) were mono-reactive for SARS-CoV-2 spike rather than cross-reactive with common cold coronaviruses. An increase in the median number of SARS-CoV-2-reactive clonotypes from 20 to 25 after infection to 35 to 40 after vaccination was observed, but the change was not found to be significant. The number of convalescent patients in the study was relatively small, and the study did not examine early timepoints following natural infection. In convalescent patients, a median approximately 83% of post-vaccine SARS-CoV-2-reactive clones were detected only after vaccination, suggesting vaccine-specific priming.

Concerning this clonotype: Its antigen is currently not known. Per-base qualities were not stored, and no clone one base away is much larger.

Via the germline V gene (reference sequence), CDR1 is LNHDA and CDR2 SQIVND. The CDR3, cysteine through phenylalanine, is 17 amino acids long. Only the CDR3 DNA stays, 51 bases, in frame from base 1. V is cut by 5 bases and J by 0 bases, and the space between the germline ends is 17 bases. In the paper's terms, the treatment or condition label means: approximately 9-day PBMC culture with coronavirus spike peptide pools or control peptides (ViraFEST assay). CD4+ T cells from unexposed donors were collected before the COVID-19 pandemic (2011-2018). To expand antigen-specific T cells with peptide pools and then pick out the expanded clonotypes through TCR sequencing, the study relied on the ViraFEST assay. Each well held more than 1.5 million PBMCs cultured in IMDM containing roughly 5% human AB serum and around 10 IU/ml IL-2, with roughly 9.2 ug/ml peptide pools added. Half of the culture medium was replaced with fresh IL-2-containing medium on days 3 and 7. Once the cells had been in culture for around nine days, the EasySep CD4+ T cell isolation kit was used to isolate CD4+ T cells by negative selection. As cell numbers permitted, CD4+ T cells from unexposed donors were tested for reactivity to SARS-CoV-2 S and N and to four common cold coronavirus spike pools. Ficoll-Paque Plus gradient centrifugation was used to isolate PBMCs from whole blood, and the isolated PBMCs were then either used fresh or cryopreserved at -140C. In general, triplicate wells were set up for every culture condition. Leukapheresis product for the unexposed donors was bought commercially.

This receptor chain uses TRBV19 and TRBJ2-1; a weak D assignment points to TRBD1 (6 bases agree). The sample taken for sequencing was CD4+ T cells from blood, cultured in vitro. The TCR originated in a human donor in good health. The nucleotide sequence reads as follows: TGTGCCAGTAGTCCGAAATACAGGGATCCCTCCTACAATGAGCAGTTCTTC. It specifies CASSPKYRDPSYNEQFF.